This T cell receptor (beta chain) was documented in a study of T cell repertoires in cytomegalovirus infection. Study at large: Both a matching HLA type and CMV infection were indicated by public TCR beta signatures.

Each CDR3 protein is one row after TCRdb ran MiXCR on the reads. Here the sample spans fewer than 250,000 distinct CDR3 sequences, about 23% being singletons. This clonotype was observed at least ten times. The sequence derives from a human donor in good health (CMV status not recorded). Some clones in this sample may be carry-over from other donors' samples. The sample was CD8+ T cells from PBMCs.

The CDR3 DNA reads TGTGCCAGCAGTCCCATCCTGACTCACAATGAGCAGTTCTTC. This encodes CASSPILTHNEQFF. The chain is built from TRBV6-1 and TRBJ2-1; no definite D call. The CDR3 has 14 residues. The germline V gene has CDR1 MNHNS and CDR2 SASEGT. Trimming shortened V by 5 bases and J by 5 bases, and 13 bases separated the two germline ends.